This TCR beta chain was obtained from a study of cytomegalovirus exposure and HLA in healthy donors. General observations from the study: Later analysis identified about 18,000 TCR beta sequences associated with HLA alleles, using a false discovery rate threshold of 0.05.

To note about this clone: Antigen: not known.

Healthy individuals who donated bone marrow served as the donors. It was with 60 Vbeta and 13 Jbeta primers that the PCR ran. The repertoire was sequenced with immunoSEQ multiplex PCR; TCRdb's copy has only in-frame clones and lacks some. Found here are tens of thousands of clones, roughly 50% of them singletons; the top ten hold roughly 12%. Germline CDR1 is LNHDA and CDR2 is SQIVND (reference sequence). This CDR3 has 15 residues. J lost 4 bases, V lost 5 bases, and 8 bases had no gene match. The sequence was collected from a human donor in good health. The chain employs TRBV19 and TRBJ1-5, with 7 bases fitting TRBD1. Sequenced material: PBMCs. In DNA, the CDR3 is TGTGCCAGTAGTGCGGCAGGGGGTCGGAATCAGCCCCAGCATTTT. Translating it yields CASSAAGGRNQPQHF.